Described below is a single T cell receptor beta chain sequence and its context. Germline V gene sequence: CDR1 SGHTA, CDR2 FQGTGA. V lost 4 bases, J lost 9 bases, and 3 bases stayed unmatched. The CDR3 covers 12 residues. This table comes from immunoSEQ multiplex PCR, and its TCRdb copy is limited to in-frame clones, with some not included. The table records more than 150,000 clones, 65% to 80% of them present only once. These data belong to a study of blood T cell repertoires in COVID-19. This chain connects TRBV7-3 to TRBJ2-5; 9 bases line up with TRBD2. Sequencing used peripheral blood. The source is a man between 45 and 60 years old who had recovered from COVID-19. CDR3 loop: CASSSRGGAQYF. CDR3 coding DNA: TGTGCCAGCAGCTCTCGCGGGGGGGCCCAGTACTTC.